The next 2 T cell receptor beta chains were all read from a single sample in a study of cytomegalovirus exposure and HLA in healthy donors. This PCR relied on a set of 60 Vbeta primers and 13 Jbeta primers. Assay: immunoSEQ multiplex PCR; the TCRdb copy retains only in-frame clones and omits some. The repertoire includes about 180,000 clones, approximately 80% of them detected once, and about 1.5% sits in the top ten. The sample consisted of PBMCs. The receptor source for this set is a man between 18 and 29 years old in good health and CMV-seronegative.

The V call is TRBV13, the J call TRBJ2-1; 11 bases match TRBD2. Germline CDR1 PRHDT, CDR2 FYEKMQ (reference sequence). The J segment lost 6 bases and the V segment lost 5 bases, leaving 12 bases of the junction unmatched. The CDR3 sequence is 17 residues long. CDR3 DNA sequence: TGTGCCAGCAGCCCCGGGACTAGCGGAACATCGGTCAATGAGCAGTTCTTC. It translates to CASSPGTSGTSVNEQFF.

The chain couples TRBV5-5 to TRBJ2-1; D may be TRBD2 (6 bases). Germline CDR1 and CDR2: SGHKS and YYEKEE (reference sequence). The V end was cut by 0 bases, the J end by 6 bases, with 16 bases between. The CDR3 loop spans 16 amino acids. Here the CDR3 DNA reads TGTGCCAGCAGCTTGGTTCCAGCGAGGGAGGCCAATGAGCAGTTCTTC. It is translated as CASSLVPAREANEQFF.